The TCR beta chain under discussion was sequenced for a study of early T cells in non-severe SARS-CoV-2 infection. Study-wide context: The authors sequenced bulk RNA from unsorted whole blood, leaving chains unpaired.

Study-wide points: VDJdb-based matching was biased toward anti-spike CD8 responses and missed private and CD4 specificities.

Concerning this clonotype: Antigen unknown.

Unique molecular identifiers were affixed to single, distinct cDNA molecules. MiXCR, run by TCRdb on the 5' RACE reads, gives a single entry per CDR3 protein. The table lists over 20,000 distinct CDR3 sequences, 4.5% to 7% of them singletons. CDR1 is DFQATT and CDR2 is SNEGSKA in the germline V gene (reference sequence). V gave up 7 bases and J gave up 2 bases; unmatched junction bases: 4. This CDR3 contains 13 residues. This clonotype originated in an adult who was a healthcare worker with PCR-confirmed SARS-CoV-2 infection or an uninfected control (not recorded which). The material sequenced was whole blood. V is TRBV20-1 and J is TRBJ2-3; 9 bases fit TRBD2. CDR3 nucleotide sequence: TGCAGTGATGGACTAGCGCCCACAGATACGCAGTATTTT. This codes for CSDGLAPTDTQYF.